The clone carrying this TCR beta chain appeared a few times. Its antigen is undetermined. The data originate from a study of Ad26.COV2.S vaccination and SARS-CoV-2 variants. Points from the study as a whole: Analyses of TCR breadth and depth may have underestimated total T cell responses.

V lost 4 bases and J lost 3, with 15 bases in between. Looked up from germline, CDR1 is LGHNA and CDR2 is YNFKEQ. This CDR3 region has 15 residues. The table came from immunoSEQ multiplex PCR; TCRdb's copy has only in-frame clones and leaves some out. The sample yields some 340,000 clones, 85% to 90% seen once. Sample treatment: around 19 received Ad26.COV2.S at low or high dose, single or two shots; five or six received placebo; per-sample allocation not given. After the first vaccine or placebo injection, samples were drawn on day 63. Sequenced here: peripheral blood, sampled in a trial of Ad26.COV2.S vaccine versus placebo. The gene calls are TRBV4-2 and TRBJ1-2, with D uncertain. The source is a person aged 18-65 years who received the Ad26.COV2.S COVID-19 vaccine or a placebo. The CDR3 is CASSPKVRGYYGYTF. CDR3 DNA sequence: TGTGCCAGCAGCCCCAAGGTCAGAGGATACTATGGCTACACCTTC.